This is a list of T cell receptor beta chains from one sample in a study of cytomegalovirus exposure and HLA in healthy donors. Method: immunoSEQ multiplex PCR; TCRdb's copy keeps in-frame clones and lacks some. Of around 120,000 clones listed, about four fifths are singletons. Sequenced material: PBMCs. All receptors come from a woman aged 40-49 years in good health and CMV-seronegative. The CDR3 runs from the conserved cysteine through the conserved F or W. The D gene is left open where the match is weak. Size is stated for part of the rows, as once, few or many counts, or as a class when the clone is expanded.

d_call: TRBD1
v_call: TRBV10-3
j_call: TRBJ1-5
clone_size: NA
cdr3_aa: CAISGAGGERPQHF
cdr3_nt: TGTGCCATCAGTGGGGCAGGGGGAGAGAGGCCCCAGCATTTT

d_call: NA
v_call: TRBV14
j_call: TRBJ2-2
clone_size: few
cdr3_aa: CASSQVLRVGELFF
cdr3_nt: TGTGCCAGCAGCCAAGTCCTGCGGGTGGGGGAGCTGTTTTTT

d_call: NA
v_call: TRBV10-1
j_call: TRBJ2-3
clone_size: NA
cdr3_aa: CASSGRGYKTDTQYF
cdr3_nt: TGCGCCAGCAGTGGTCGGGGGTATAAAACAGATACGCAGTATTTT

d_call: TRBD2
v_call: TRBV4-1
j_call: TRBJ2-5
clone_size: NA
cdr3_aa: CASSQEGHRGDQETQYF
cdr3_nt: TGCGCCAGCAGCCAAGAGGGGCACCGGGGGGACCAAGAGACCCAGTACTTC

d_call: NA
v_call: TRBV28
j_call: TRBJ2-3
clone_size: NA
cdr3_aa: CASSAQGQEHTQYF
cdr3_nt: TGTGCCAGCAGTGCCCAGGGGCAAGAGCATACGCAGTATTTT

d_call: NA
v_call: TRBV7-2
j_call: TRBJ1-3
clone_size: NA
cdr3_aa: CATQESSGNTIYF
cdr3_nt: TGTGCCACACAGGAGAGCTCTGGAAACACCATATATTTT

d_call: TRBD2
v_call: TRBV6-5
j_call: TRBJ2-7
clone_size: NA
cdr3_aa: CASKEAGASFNEQYF
cdr3_nt: TGTGCCAGCAAGGAGGCGGGAGCATCTTTCAACGAGCAGTACTTC

d_call: TRBD1
v_call: TRBV27
j_call: TRBJ1-1
clone_size: NA
cdr3_aa: CASSTRTGGFTEAFF
cdr3_nt: TGTGCCAGCAGTACACGGACAGGGGGCTTTACTGAAGCTTTCTTT

d_call: NA
v_call: TRBV15
j_call: TRBJ2-5
clone_size: once
cdr3_aa: CATSRGATETQYF
cdr3_nt: TGTGCCACCAGCAGAGGGGCTACAGAGACCCAGTACTTC

d_call: NA
v_call: TRBV6-5
j_call: TRBJ1-5
clone_size: NA
cdr3_aa: CASRAGGRNQPQHF
cdr3_nt: TGTGCCAGCAGGGCTGGGGGGAGAAATCAGCCCCAGCATTTT

d_call: TRBD1
v_call: TRBV9
j_call: TRBJ1-6
clone_size: NA
cdr3_aa: CASSATGGTDNSPLHF
cdr3_nt: TGTGCCAGCAGCGCCACTGGGGGGACAGATAATTCACCCCTCCACTTT

d_call: NA
v_call: TRBV12-5
j_call: TRBJ2-1
clone_size: NA
cdr3_aa: CASGLVEGQGPTYNEQFF
cdr3_nt: TGTGCTAGTGGTTTGGTAGAGGGCCAGGGGCCTACCTACAATGAGCAGTTCTTC

d_call: NA
v_call: TRBV4-3
j_call: TRBJ1-2
clone_size: NA
cdr3_aa: CASSPSGHRKDGYTF
cdr3_nt: TGCGCCAGCAGCCCATCGGGACACCGGAAGGATGGCTACACCTTC

d_call: NA
v_call: TRBV12-1
j_call: TRBJ2-7
clone_size: NA
cdr3_aa: CASSFGFPTLMGQGEWGEQYF
cdr3_nt: TGTGCCAGCAGCTTTGGATTCCCGACACTAATGGGACAGGGGGAATGGGGCGAGCAGTACTTC

d_call: NA
v_call: TRBV5-6
j_call: TRBJ1-2
clone_size: NA
cdr3_aa: CASSLGSWSRESYTF
cdr3_nt: TGTGCCAGCAGCTTGGGCTCCTGGAGCAGAGAAAGCTACACCTTC

d_call: NA
v_call: TRBV4-1
j_call: TRBJ2-5
clone_size: NA
cdr3_aa: CASSQGRATQYF
cdr3_nt: TGCGCCAGCAGCCAAGGGAGGGCGACCCAGTACTTC

d_call: NA
v_call: TRBV19
j_call: TRBJ1-1
clone_size: NA
cdr3_aa: CASSIAAGRDTEAFF
cdr3_nt: TGTGCCAGTAGTATTGCGGCTGGGAGAGACACTGAAGCTTTCTTT

d_call: NA
v_call: TRBV29-1
j_call: TRBJ1-1
clone_size: NA
cdr3_aa: CSAAGGHNTEAFF
cdr3_nt: TGCAGCGCCGCCGGGGGGCACAACACTGAAGCTTTCTTT

d_call: TRBD1
v_call: TRBV7-2
j_call: TRBJ1-2
clone_size: NA
cdr3_aa: CASSPAGTGNYGYTF
cdr3_nt: TGTGCCAGCAGCCCAGCCGGGACAGGGAACTATGGCTACACCTTC

d_call: NA
v_call: TRBV6-6
j_call: TRBJ2-7
clone_size: NA
cdr3_aa: CASSYSGLYEQYF
cdr3_nt: TGTGCCAGCAGTTACTCCGGGTTATACGAGCAGTACTTC

d_call: NA
v_call: TRBV6-6
j_call: TRBJ1-1
clone_size: many
cdr3_aa: CASSRVGGTEAFF
cdr3_nt: TGTGCCAGCAGCAGGGTGGGGGGAACTGAAGCTTTCTTT

d_call: TRBD2
v_call: TRBV27
j_call: TRBJ2-5
clone_size: NA
cdr3_aa: CASSFREGETQYF
cdr3_nt: TGTGCCAGCAGTTTCAGGGAGGGAGAGACCCAGTACTTC

d_call: TRBD1
v_call: TRBV6-5
j_call: TRBJ1-6
clone_size: few
cdr3_aa: CASSMRDRGSSPLHF
cdr3_nt: TGTGCCAGCAGTATGCGGGACAGGGGATCTTCACCCCTCCACTTT

d_call: TRBD1
v_call: TRBV7-3
j_call: TRBJ2-2
clone_size: NA
cdr3_aa: CASSPTGTGSNTGELFF
cdr3_nt: TGTGCCAGCAGCCCCACCGGGACAGGTTCGAACACCGGGGAGCTGTTTTTT

d_call: NA
v_call: TRBV4-3
j_call: TRBJ1-1
clone_size: once
cdr3_aa: CASTRTKLMNTEAFF
cdr3_nt: TGCGCCAGCACCCGGACAAAGCTCATGAACACTGAAGCTTTCTTT

d_call: NA
v_call: TRBV6-1
j_call: TRBJ2-1
clone_size: NA
cdr3_aa: CASSLAGGTHNEQFF
cdr3_nt: TGTGCCAGCAGTTTGGCTGGGGGCACCCACAATGAGCAGTTCTTC

d_call: TRBD1
v_call: TRBV28
j_call: TRBJ2-7
clone_size: NA
cdr3_aa: CATTGTDHWEQYF
cdr3_nt: TGTGCCACCACCGGGACAGACCACTGGGAGCAGTACTTC

d_call: TRBD2
v_call: TRBV9
j_call: TRBJ2-7
clone_size: NA
cdr3_aa: CASSRMGGLAGVREQYF
cdr3_nt: TGTGCCAGCAGCCGCATGGGGGGACTAGCGGGAGTGCGGGAGCAGTACTTC

d_call: NA
v_call: TRBV7-2
j_call: TRBJ1-6
clone_size: few
cdr3_aa: CASSLGAGRPRNSPLHF
cdr3_nt: TGTGCCAGCAGCTTAGGGGCAGGGAGGCCACGGAATTCACCCCTCCACTTT

d_call: NA
v_call: TRBV7-9
j_call: TRBJ1-5
clone_size: NA
cdr3_aa: CASSSSTGTAFNQPQHF
cdr3_nt: TGTGCCAGCAGCTCGTCTACAGGGACGGCTTTCAATCAGCCCCAGCATTTT

d_call: NA
v_call: TRBV11-2
j_call: TRBJ2-4
clone_size: NA
cdr3_aa: CASSLEAGWDIQYF
cdr3_nt: TGTGCCAGCAGCTTAGAGGCAGGGTGGGACATTCAGTACTTC

d_call: NA
v_call: TRBV7-9
j_call: TRBJ2-5
clone_size: NA
cdr3_aa: CASNLVGGKETQYF
cdr3_nt: TGTGCCAGCAACTTAGTTGGGGGGAAAGAGACCCAGTACTTC

d_call: NA
v_call: TRBV6-5
j_call: TRBJ2-4
clone_size: NA
cdr3_aa: CASSYSGKGDIQYF
cdr3_nt: TGTGCCAGCAGTTACTCGGGAAAGGGAGACATTCAGTACTTC

d_call: TRBD1
v_call: TRBV29-1
j_call: TRBJ1-2
clone_size: NA
cdr3_aa: CSVAHGQVGGYTF
cdr3_nt: TGCAGCGTCGCCCATGGACAGGTCGGTGGCTACACCTTC

d_call: TRBD2
v_call: TRBV6-5
j_call: TRBJ2-1
clone_size: NA
cdr3_aa: CASSYSPSGPYNEQFF
cdr3_nt: TGTGCCAGCAGTTACTCGCCTAGCGGCCCCTACAATGAGCAGTTCTTC

d_call: NA
v_call: TRBV7-2
j_call: TRBJ2-3
clone_size: NA
cdr3_aa: CASSLAATTDTQYF
cdr3_nt: TGTGCCAGCAGCTTAGCGGCAACCACAGATACGCAGTATTTT

d_call: NA
v_call: TRBV25-1
j_call: TRBJ1-2
clone_size: few
cdr3_aa: CASSEQVYGYTF
cdr3_nt: TGTGCCAGCAGTGAACAGGTATATGGCTACACCTTC

d_call: NA
v_call: TRBV6-6
j_call: TRBJ1-5
clone_size: NA
cdr3_aa: CASVEGALVQPQHF
cdr3_nt: TGTGCCAGCGTGGAGGGTGCGTTGGTGCAGCCCCAGCATTTT

d_call: NA
v_call: TRBV4-2
j_call: TRBJ2-5
clone_size: NA
cdr3_aa: CASSQAGGEEGTQYF
cdr3_nt: TGTGCCAGCAGCCAAGCGGGCGGGGAGGAAGGGACCCAGTACTTC

d_call: TRBD2
v_call: TRBV6-5
j_call: TRBJ2-5
clone_size: once
cdr3_aa: CASSSTGGVRETQYF
cdr3_nt: TGTGCCAGCAGTTCTACGGGGGGGGTTAGAGAGACCCAGTACTTC

d_call: TRBD1
v_call: TRBV5-8
j_call: TRBJ2-5
clone_size: NA
cdr3_aa: CANDRGLGETQYF
cdr3_nt: TGTGCCAACGACAGGGGGCTGGGGGAGACCCAGTACTTC

d_call: NA
v_call: TRBV7-2
j_call: TRBJ1-5
clone_size: NA
cdr3_aa: CASSSSPGNQPQHF
cdr3_nt: TGTGCCAGCAGCTCCAGTCCGGGGAATCAGCCCCAGCATTTT